This record covers a single T cell receptor (beta chain). The sample comes from a study of blood T cell repertoires in COVID-19. Turning to the study itself: Whether acute or convalescent, the COVID-19 samples came from the United States, Italy and Spain.

Those who participated ranged in age from roughly 18 to 89 years and resided in some 24 US areas. Participants' own reports of clinical history determined their cohort assignment. Generated by immunoSEQ multiplex PCR, the TCRdb table keeps only in-frame clones and is missing some. The table records under 250,000 clones, approximately 89% of them present only once. The CDR3 has 14 amino acids. The V end lost 1 base, the J end lost 5 bases, and 11 bases lay between the germline ends. Germline values: CDR1 SNHLY, CDR2 FYNNEI. The chain has TRBV2 and TRBJ1-1, with D perhaps matching TRBD1 (6 bases). The receptor's source is a young woman who had been exposed to COVID-19. The sequenced material came from PBMCs or T cells enriched from blood (not recorded which). This CDR3 reads CASSEETGPTEAFF. The DNA for the CDR3 is TGTGCCAGCAGTGAAGAGACAGGCCCAACTGAAGCTTTCTTT.